The sequence of this T cell receptor beta chain was determined in a study of cytomegalovirus exposure and HLA in healthy donors. Study background: Caucasian-associated ancestry cluster membership applied to about 80% of around 400 genotyped donors.

Broader study findings: When presence/absence was analysed, sequencing depth was taken to be roughly uniform across donors. CMV serostatus alone was available as immune exposure information. HLA restriction was apparent for most CMV-associated TCR beta chains in a later analysis.

As concerns this clone: Its antigen is unidentified.

Use of 60 Vbeta and 13 Jbeta primers characterized the PCR. TCRdb keeps only in-frame clones here, not all; method: immunoSEQ multiplex PCR. The table for this sample gives around 200,000 clones. The sequence came from a girl aged 2 to 10 in good health and CMV-seropositive. The sequenced sample consisted of PBMCs.

The CDR3 bases are TGTGCCTGGAGTCTGGGACAGATCTACGAGCAGTACTTC. Protein sequence: CAWSLGQIYEQYF. The gene calls are TRBV30 and TRBJ2-7; 7 positions match TRBD1. Per the germline V gene, CDR1 is GTSNPN and CDR2 is SVGIG (reference sequence). Trimming cost V 2 bases and J 3 bases; bases outside gene matches: 4. This CDR3 contains 13 residues.